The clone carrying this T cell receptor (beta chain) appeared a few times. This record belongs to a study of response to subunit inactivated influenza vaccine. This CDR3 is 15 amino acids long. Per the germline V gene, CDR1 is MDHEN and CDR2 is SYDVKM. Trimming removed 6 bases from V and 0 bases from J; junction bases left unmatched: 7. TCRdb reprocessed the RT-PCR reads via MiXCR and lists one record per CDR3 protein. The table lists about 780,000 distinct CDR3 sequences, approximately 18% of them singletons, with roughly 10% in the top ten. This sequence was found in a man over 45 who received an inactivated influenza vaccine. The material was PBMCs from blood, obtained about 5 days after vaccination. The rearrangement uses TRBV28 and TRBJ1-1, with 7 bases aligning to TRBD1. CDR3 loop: CASRTGYYMNTEAFF. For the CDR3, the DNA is TGTGCCAGCAGGACAGGGTACTACATGAACACTGAAGCTTTCTTT.